This T cell receptor beta chain was captured in a study of OX40 agonist ivuxolimab in advanced cancers. Across the study: The eligibility criteria allowed prior anti-PD-1, anti-PD-L1 or anti-CTLA-4 therapy, and approximately 42% had some. General study findings and limits: Relatively little clonal expansion, among the lowest observed, appeared in partial responders at 0.1-3.0 mg/kg.

This CDR3 has 15 amino acids. Germline loops: CDR1 SNHLY, CDR2 FYNNEI. Losses at the gene ends were 3 bases for V and 5 bases for J; bases not matched to a gene: 7. As to this clone: The antigen remains unidentified.

The protocol was immunoSEQ multiplex PCR, while the TCRdb copy is restricted to in-frame clones and leaves out a portion. Of around 89,000 clones listed, approximately 91% are singletons. This TCR was sampled from an adult with an advanced solid tumor such as melanoma, head and neck, liver or kidney cancer. This material consisted of CD4+ or CD8+ T cells sorted from blood, taken in a trial of the OX40 agonist ivuxolimab. V usage is TRBV2 and J usage is TRBJ1-5, with TRBD1 matching 7 bases. CDR3 amino acids: CASSELQGGDQPQHF. The CDR3 DNA sequence: TGTGCCAGCAGTGAGTTGCAGGGGGGCGATCAGCCCCAGCATTTT. The whole variable domain, filled in from reference TRBV2 and TRBJ1-5, reads EPEVTQTPSHQVTQMGQEVILRCVPISNHLYFYWYRQILGQKVEFLVSFYNNEISEKSEIFDDQFSVERPDGSNFTLKIRSTKLEDSAMYFCASSELQGGDQPQHFGDGTRLSIL.